This T cell receptor beta chain was sequenced for a study of cytomegalovirus exposure and HLA in healthy donors. Study information: Inside one of the first data releases sat around 85 million unique TCRs taken from HLA-typed donors.

Note on this clone: Its antigen is as yet unknown.

Study-wide results and limits: It was reported that TCR beta sequences correctly inferred the HLA-A and HLA-B alleles for most subjects.

PCR was performed using 60 Vbeta and 13 Jbeta primers. Assay: immunoSEQ multiplex PCR; the TCRdb copy retains only in-frame clones and omits some. The sample has 130,000 to 150,000 clones, around 78% seen once. Donors had nominal health at sampling but likely had unrecorded immune exposures. There are 16 residues in the CDR3. V lost 0 bases and J lost 0; bases outside the gene matches: 4. Germline CDR1 and CDR2: MNHEY and SVGAGI. This receptor was identified in a young woman in good health and CMV-seropositive. The sample comprised PBMCs. This chain connects TRBV6-5 to TRBJ2-7; 8 bases are a match to TRBD1. The CDR3: CASSYSTGASSYEQYF. The CDR3 nucleotides read TGTGCCAGCAGTTACTCGACAGGGGCCAGCTCCTACGAGCAGTACTTC.